This T cell receptor beta chain came from a study of cytomegalovirus exposure and HLA in healthy donors. The length of the CDR3 is 15 residues. The germline V gene encodes CDR1 SGHVS and CDR2 FNYEAQ. With V trimmed by 1 base and J by 10 bases, 9 bases remained unmatched. The PCR had 60 Vbeta and 13 Jbeta primers. Here immunoSEQ multiplex PCR was the method, and the copy in TCRdb shows in-frame clones only, minus some. Altogether 150,000 or so clones are present, 80% being singletons, with the ten largest covering around 2.4%. As to this clone: Its antigen is as yet unknown.

Overall study findings and caveats: As a later analysis revealed, most CMV-associated TCR beta chains appeared HLA-restricted. An analysis that was carried out later associated some 17,000 TCR beta sequences with HLA alleles at 0.05 false discovery rate.

Sequenced material: PBMCs. The sequence derives from a man aged 50 to 59 in good health and CMV-seronegative. The chain uses TRBV7-6 and TRBJ2-1, with TRBD2 matching over 8 bases. The CDR3 sequence: CASSLVPGLESEQFF. CDR3 nucleotides: TGTGCCAGCAGCTTAGTCCCGGGACTAGAGTCCGAGCAGTTCTTC. Looking up the rest from reference TRBV7-6 and TRBJ2-1 gives the full variable domain: GAGVSQSPRYKVTKRGQDVALRCDPISGHVSLYWYRQALGQGPEFLTYFNYEAQQDKSGLPNDRFSAERPEGSISTLTIQRTEQRDSAMYRCASSLVPGLESEQFFGPGTRLTVL.